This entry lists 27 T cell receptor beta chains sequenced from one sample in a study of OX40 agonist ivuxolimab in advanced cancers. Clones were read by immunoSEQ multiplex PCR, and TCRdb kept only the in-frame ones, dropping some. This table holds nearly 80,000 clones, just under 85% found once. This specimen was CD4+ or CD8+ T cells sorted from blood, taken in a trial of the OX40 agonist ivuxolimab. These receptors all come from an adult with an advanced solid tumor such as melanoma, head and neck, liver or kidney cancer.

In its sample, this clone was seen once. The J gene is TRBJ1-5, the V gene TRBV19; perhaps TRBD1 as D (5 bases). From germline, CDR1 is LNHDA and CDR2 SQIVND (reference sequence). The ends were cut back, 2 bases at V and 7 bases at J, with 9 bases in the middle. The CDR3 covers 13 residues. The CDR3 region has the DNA TGTGCCAGTAGTATACAGGGAAGACAGCCCCAGCATTTT. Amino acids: CASSIQGRQPQHF.

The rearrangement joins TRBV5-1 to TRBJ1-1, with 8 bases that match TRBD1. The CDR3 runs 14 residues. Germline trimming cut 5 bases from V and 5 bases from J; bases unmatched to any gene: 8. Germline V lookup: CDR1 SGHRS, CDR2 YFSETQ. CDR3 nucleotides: TGCGCCAGCAGAAAAGGACAGGGAGAGACTGAAGCTTTCTTT. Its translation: CASRKGQGETEAFF.

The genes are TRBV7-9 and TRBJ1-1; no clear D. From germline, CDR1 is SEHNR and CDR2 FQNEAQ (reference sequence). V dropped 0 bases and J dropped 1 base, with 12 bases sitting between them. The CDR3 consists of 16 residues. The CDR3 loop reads CASSLAGSTTNTEAFF. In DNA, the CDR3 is TGTGCCAGCAGCTTAGCTGGGAGTACGACGAACACTGAAGCTTTCTTT.

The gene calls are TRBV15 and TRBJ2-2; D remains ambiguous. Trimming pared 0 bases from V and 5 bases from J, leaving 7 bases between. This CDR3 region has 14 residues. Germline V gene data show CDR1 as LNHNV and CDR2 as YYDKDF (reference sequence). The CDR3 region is CATSRDRLTGELFF. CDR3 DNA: TGTGCCACCAGCAGAGATCGTCTTACCGGGGAGCTGTTTTTT.

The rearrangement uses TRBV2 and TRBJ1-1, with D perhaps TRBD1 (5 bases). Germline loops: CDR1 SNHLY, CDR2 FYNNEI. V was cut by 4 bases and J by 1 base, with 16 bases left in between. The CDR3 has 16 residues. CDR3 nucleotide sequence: TGTGCCAGCAGTGGGGCCCGGAGGGACGGGAACACTGAAGCTTTCTTT. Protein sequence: CASSGARRDGNTEAFF.

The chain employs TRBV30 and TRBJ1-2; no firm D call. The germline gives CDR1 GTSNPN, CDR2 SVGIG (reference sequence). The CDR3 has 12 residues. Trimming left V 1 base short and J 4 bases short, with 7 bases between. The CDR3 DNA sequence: TGTGCCTGGAGTGGAGGTGCCTATGGCTACACCTTC. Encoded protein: CAWSGGAYGYTF.

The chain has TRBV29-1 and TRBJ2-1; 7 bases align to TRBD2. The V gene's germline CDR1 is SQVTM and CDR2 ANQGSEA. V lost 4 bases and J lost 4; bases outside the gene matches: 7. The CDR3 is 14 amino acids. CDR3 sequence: CSVGTLAVYNEQFF. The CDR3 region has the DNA TGCAGCGTTGGGACTCTAGCGGTGTACAATGAGCAGTTCTTC.

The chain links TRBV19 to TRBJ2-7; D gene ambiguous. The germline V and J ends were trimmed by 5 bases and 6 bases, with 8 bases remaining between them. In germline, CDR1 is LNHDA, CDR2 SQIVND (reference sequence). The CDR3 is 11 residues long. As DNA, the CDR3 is TGTGCCAGTAGTGGAGTTTCCGAGCAGTACTTC. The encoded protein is CASSGVSEQYF.

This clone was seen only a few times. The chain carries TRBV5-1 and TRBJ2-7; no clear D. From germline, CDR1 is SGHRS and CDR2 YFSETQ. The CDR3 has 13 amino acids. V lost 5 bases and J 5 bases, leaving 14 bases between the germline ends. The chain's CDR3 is CASRRDTLNEQYF. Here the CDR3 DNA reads TGCGCCAGCAGAAGAGACACCTTAAACGAGCAGTACTTC.

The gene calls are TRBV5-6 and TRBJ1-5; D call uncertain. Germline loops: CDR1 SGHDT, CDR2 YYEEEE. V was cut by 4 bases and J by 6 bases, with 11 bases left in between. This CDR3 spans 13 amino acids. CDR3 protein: CASSPREGQPQHF. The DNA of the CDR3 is TGTGCCAGCAGCCCTCGAGAAGGTCAGCCCCAGCATTTT.

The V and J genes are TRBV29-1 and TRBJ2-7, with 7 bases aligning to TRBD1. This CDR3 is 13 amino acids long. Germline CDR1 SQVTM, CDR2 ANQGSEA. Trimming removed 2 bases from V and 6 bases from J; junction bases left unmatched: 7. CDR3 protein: CSVERQGEGEQYF. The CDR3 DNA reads TGCAGCGTTGAACGACAGGGAGAGGGCGAGCAGTACTTC.

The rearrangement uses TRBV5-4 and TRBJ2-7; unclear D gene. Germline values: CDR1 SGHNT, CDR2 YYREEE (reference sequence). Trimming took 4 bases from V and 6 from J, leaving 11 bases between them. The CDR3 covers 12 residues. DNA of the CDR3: TGTGCCAGCAGCCTTCGGTACAGCGAGCAGTACTTC. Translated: CASSLRYSEQYF.

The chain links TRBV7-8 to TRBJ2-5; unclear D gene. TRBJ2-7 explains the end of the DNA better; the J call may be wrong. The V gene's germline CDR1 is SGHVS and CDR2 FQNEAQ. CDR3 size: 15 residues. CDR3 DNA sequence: TGTGCCAGCACCCCCAGGTGGCAGACCAGCTACGAGCAGTACTTC. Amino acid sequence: CASTPRWQTSYEQYF.

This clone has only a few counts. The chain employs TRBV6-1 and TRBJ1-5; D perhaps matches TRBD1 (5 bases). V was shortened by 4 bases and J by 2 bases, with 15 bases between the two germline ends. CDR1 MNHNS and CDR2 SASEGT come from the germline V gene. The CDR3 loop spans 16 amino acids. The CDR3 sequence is CASSGGRGVGNQPQHF. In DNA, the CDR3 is TGTGCCAGCAGTGGGGGTAGAGGGGTGGGCAATCAGCCCCAGCATTTT.

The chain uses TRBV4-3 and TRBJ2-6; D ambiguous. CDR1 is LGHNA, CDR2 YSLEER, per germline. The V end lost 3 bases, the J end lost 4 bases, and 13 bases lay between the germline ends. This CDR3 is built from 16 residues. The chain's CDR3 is CASSQMLGSGANVLTF. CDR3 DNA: TGCGCCAGCAGCCAGATGCTTGGTTCGGGGGCCAACGTCCTGACTTTC.

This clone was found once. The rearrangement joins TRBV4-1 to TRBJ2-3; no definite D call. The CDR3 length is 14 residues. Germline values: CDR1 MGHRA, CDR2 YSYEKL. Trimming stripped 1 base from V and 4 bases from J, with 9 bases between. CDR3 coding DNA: TGCGCCAGCAGCCAAGTCCTCGTGTCAGATACGCAGTATTTT. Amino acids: CASSQVLVSDTQYF.

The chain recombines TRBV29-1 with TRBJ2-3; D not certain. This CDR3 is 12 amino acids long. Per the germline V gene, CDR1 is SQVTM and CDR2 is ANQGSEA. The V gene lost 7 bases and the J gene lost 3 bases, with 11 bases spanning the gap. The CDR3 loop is CSAGPETDTQYF. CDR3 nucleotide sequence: TGCAGCGCTGGCCCAGAAACAGATACGCAGTATTTT.

CDR3 in DNA: TGTGCCAGCAGTGAAAGTTCTCCTCGCCGGACAGATACGCAGTATTTT. This sequence encodes CASSESSPRRTDTQYF. V and J are TRBV2 and TRBJ2-3, with D unresolved. V lost 2 bases and J 3 bases, leaving 15 bases between the germline ends. In germline, CDR1 is SNHLY, CDR2 FYNNEI. This CDR3 spans 16 amino acids.

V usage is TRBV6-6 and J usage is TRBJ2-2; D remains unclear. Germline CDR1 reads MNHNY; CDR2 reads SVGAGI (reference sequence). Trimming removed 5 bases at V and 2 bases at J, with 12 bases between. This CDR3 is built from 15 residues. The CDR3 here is CASSRARANTGELFF. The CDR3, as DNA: TGTGCCAGCAGTCGCGCACGAGCTAACACCGGGGAGCTGTTTTTT.

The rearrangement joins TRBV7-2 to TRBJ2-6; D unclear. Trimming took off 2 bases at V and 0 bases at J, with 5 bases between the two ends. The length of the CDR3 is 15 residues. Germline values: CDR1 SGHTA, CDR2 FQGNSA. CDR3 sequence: CASSLKSSGANVLTF. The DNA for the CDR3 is TGTGCCAGCAGCTTAAAGAGCTCTGGGGCCAACGTCCTGACTTTC.

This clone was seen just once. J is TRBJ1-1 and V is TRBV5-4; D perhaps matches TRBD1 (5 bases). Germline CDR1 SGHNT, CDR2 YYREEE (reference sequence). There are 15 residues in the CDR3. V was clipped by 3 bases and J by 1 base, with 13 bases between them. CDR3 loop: CASSSNPQGNTEAFF. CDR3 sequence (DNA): TGTGCCAGCAGCTCGAACCCTCAGGGGAACACTGAAGCTTTCTTT.

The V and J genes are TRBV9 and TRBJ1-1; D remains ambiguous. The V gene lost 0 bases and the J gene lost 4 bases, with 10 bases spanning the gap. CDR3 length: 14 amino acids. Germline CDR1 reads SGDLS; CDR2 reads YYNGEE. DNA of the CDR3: TGTGCCAGCAGCGTAGGGAGGGTTGGCACTGAAGCTTTCTTT. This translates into CASSVGRVGTEAFF.

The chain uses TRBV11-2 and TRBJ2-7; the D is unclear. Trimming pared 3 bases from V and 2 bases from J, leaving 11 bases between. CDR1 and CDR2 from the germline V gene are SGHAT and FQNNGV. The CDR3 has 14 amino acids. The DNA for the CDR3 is TGTGCCAGCAGCTTCGGGCAGCAAACCTACGAGCAGTACTTC. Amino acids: CASSFGQQTYEQYF.

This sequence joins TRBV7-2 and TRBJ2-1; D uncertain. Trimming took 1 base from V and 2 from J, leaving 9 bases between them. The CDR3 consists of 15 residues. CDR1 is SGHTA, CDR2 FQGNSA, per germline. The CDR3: CASSLEGFTYNEQFF. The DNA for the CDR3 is TGTGCCAGCAGCTTAGAAGGTTTTACCTACAATGAGCAGTTCTTC.

The CDR3 spells CASSRGDDGSYEQYF. DNA of the CDR3: TGTGCCAGCTCACGAGGGGACGACGGCTCCTACGAGCAGTACTTC. The J gene is TRBJ2-7, the V gene TRBV18; D may be TRBD1 or TRBD2 (5 bases each). Germline V CDR1 and CDR2: KGHSH, LQKENI. V was cut by 4 bases and J by 0 bases, with 13 bases left in between. This CDR3 is built from 15 residues.

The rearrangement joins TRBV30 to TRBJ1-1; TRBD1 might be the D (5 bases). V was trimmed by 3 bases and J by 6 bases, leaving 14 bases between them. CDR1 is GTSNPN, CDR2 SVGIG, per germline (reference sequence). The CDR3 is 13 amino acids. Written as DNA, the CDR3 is TGTGCCTGGAGGGCTTCCGGGGACGCTGAAGCTTTCTTT. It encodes CAWRASGDAEAFF.

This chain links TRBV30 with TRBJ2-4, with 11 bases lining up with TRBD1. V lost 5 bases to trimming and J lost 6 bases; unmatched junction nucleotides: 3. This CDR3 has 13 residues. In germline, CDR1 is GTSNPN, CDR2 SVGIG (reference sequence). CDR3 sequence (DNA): TGTGCCTGGGCCGGGACAGGGGGAAACATTCAGTACTTC. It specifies CAWAGTGGNIQYF.